The entry below describes one T cell receptor (beta chain). This sample is part of a study of blood T cell repertoires in COVID-19. As processed by the authors: Amplifying reference gene primers gave estimates of nucleated cell counts. The data were produced by immunoSEQ multiplex PCR, yet TCRdb's version contains in-frame clones alone and is incomplete. V and J calls and clone size are copied from that table; D and trimming were computed from the DNA. Among fewer than 110,000 clones listed, about 85% were seen once. V lost 5 bases to trimming and J lost 5 bases, with 15 bases between them. Germline-derived CDR1 and CDR2 are SEHNR and FQNEAQ (reference sequence). CDR3 length: 14 amino acids.

This sequence originates from a woman in her 70s with active or convalescent COVID-19. V and J are TRBV7-9 and TRBJ1-2; weak D call: TRBD1 (6 bases). Sequencing input: peripheral blood. The CDR3 loop is CASSPRGGRYGYTF. The CDR3 DNA follows: TGTGCCAGCAGCCCCAGAGGGGGAAGGTATGGCTACACCTTC.